This entry is about one TCR beta chain. Its antigen remains unknown. Amplification of TCR beta CDR3 regions was performed using RNA transcripts as template. First-round RT-PCR with HTBI primers amplified the TCR CDR3 region. In TCRdb, the multiplex PCR reads were re-called with MiXCR into one record per CDR3 protein. The sample records 450,000 to 650,000 distinct CDR3 sequences, 13% to 15% being singletons. This record comes from a study of T cells in Graves' hyperthyroidism and ophthalmopathy. Looking at the study overall: At the time of initial diagnosis and before any treatment, peripheral blood was collected. Study conclusions and caveats: Most thyroid clonotypes that were expanded above 0.001 also turned up in blood.

In making diagnoses, clinical symptoms, serum thyroxine and TRAb, thyroid ultrasound and orbital computed tomography were all used. The CDR3 totals 12 residues. CDR1 is LNHDA and CDR2 is SQIVND in the germline V gene (reference sequence). Trimming stripped 6 bases from V and 7 bases from J, with 9 bases between. This sequence was found in a woman between 18 and 29 years old with Graves' ophthalmopathy. Sequencing was done on a sample of blood. The rearrangement uses TRBV19 and TRBJ2-2; the D is unclear. In DNA form, the CDR3 reads TGTGCCAGTAGCCCCCTAGGCGGGGAGCTGTTTTTT. Protein: CASSPLGGELFF.